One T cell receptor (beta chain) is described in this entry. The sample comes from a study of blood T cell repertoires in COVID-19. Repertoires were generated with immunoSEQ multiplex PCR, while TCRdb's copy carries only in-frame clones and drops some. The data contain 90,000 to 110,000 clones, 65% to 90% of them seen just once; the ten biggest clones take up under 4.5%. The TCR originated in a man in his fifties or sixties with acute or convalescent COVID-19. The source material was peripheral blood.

The DNA of the CDR3 is TGTGCCAGCAGCCCGAGGCGGGGGGGCCCCGAAGAGACCCAGTACTTC. Amino acids: CASSPRRGGPEETQYF. The chain employs TRBV7-3 and TRBJ2-5; TRBD2 matches at 9 bases. Germline lookup yields CDR1 SGHTA and CDR2 FQGTGA. The CDR3 runs to 16 residues. After removal of 5 bases from V and 3 bases from J, the junction contained 10 bases not matched to a gene.